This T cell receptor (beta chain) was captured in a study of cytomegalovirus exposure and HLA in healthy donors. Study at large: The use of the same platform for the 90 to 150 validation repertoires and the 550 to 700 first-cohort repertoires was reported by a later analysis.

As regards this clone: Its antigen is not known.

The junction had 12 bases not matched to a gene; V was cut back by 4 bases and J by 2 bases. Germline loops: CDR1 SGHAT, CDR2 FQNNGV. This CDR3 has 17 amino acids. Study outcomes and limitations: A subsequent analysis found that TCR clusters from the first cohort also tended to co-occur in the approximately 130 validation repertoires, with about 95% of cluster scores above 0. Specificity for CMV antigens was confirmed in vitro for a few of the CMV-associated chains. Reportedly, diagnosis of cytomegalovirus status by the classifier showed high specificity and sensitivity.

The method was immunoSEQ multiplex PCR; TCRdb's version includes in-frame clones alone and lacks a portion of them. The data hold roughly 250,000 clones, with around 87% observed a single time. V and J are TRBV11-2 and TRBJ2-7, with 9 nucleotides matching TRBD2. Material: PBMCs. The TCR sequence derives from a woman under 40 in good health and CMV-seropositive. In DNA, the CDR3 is TGTGCCAGCAGCTCCCTGTTTAGCGGGAGAGGGGCCTACGAGCAGTACTTC. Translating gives CASSSLFSGRGAYEQYF.